This T cell receptor beta chain was obtained from a study of T cell responses to AZD1222 COVID-19 vaccine. Study-wide results and limits: Repertoire sampling happened only post peak T cell response. Elevations in Spike-specific TCR breadth and depth followed administration of two AZD1222 doses.

Here immunoSEQ multiplex PCR was the method, and the copy in TCRdb shows in-frame clones only, minus some. The sample comprises some 180,000 clones, nearly 95% of which are singletons, and around 1.9% rests with the top ten. With regard to this clone: The antigen is unknown.

The starting material was peripheral blood, obtained 28 days after the second AZD1222 dose. This TCR derives from an adult who received the AZD1222 COVID-19 vaccine.

The CDR3 sequence: CASSLDARDTEAFF. The CDR3 region has the DNA TGTGCCAGCAGCTTAGATGCCCGAGACACTGAAGCTTTCTTT. J is TRBJ1-1 and V is TRBV11-2; unclear D gene. The ends were cut back, 0 bases at V and 3 bases at J, with 8 bases in the middle. CDR1 is SGHAT and CDR2 is FQNNGV in the germline V gene. The CDR3 has 14 residues. The full variable domain, its missing parts supplied by reference TRBV11-2 and TRBJ1-1, is EAGVAQSPRYKIIEKRQSVAFWCNPISGHATLYWYQQILGQGPKLLIQFQNNGVVDDSQLPKDRFSAERLKGVDSTLKIQPAKLEDSAVYLCASSLDARDTEAFFGQGTRLTVV.